These T cell receptor beta chains were read from a single sample in a study of a mutant IDH1 vaccine in newly diagnosed glioma. The assay was immunoSEQ multiplex PCR, and TCRdb's table has in-frame clones only and misses some. The sample lists around 57,000 clones; 89% were seen once. Their specific antigens are unknown. The sequencing used PBMCs, collected from a glioma patient whose treatment included an IDH1 peptide vaccine. Receptors originate from a man aged 40-50 years with glioma. The CDR3 runs from the conserved cysteine through the conserved F or W. Each record gives: D gene, J gene, clone size, V gene, CDR3 DNA, CDR3 protein. D genes are given only for firm matches. The size entry is marked missing in some rows and otherwise reads once, few, many or a size class.

d_call: TRBD1
j_call: TRBJ1-4
clone_size: .
v_call: TRBV5-6
cdr3_nt: TGTGCCAGCACCAGGAATGACAGGGTCTACGAAAAACTGTTTTTT
cdr3_aa: CASTRNDRVYEKLFF

d_call: TRBD1
j_call: TRBJ1-1
clone_size: .
v_call: TRBV28
cdr3_nt: TGTGCCAGCAGCTCGGGACAGGGCACTGAAGCTTTCTTT
cdr3_aa: CASSSGQGTEAFF

d_call: .
j_call: TRBJ1-3
clone_size: .
v_call: TRBV5-1
cdr3_nt: TGCGCCAGCAGCTTGTGGGCAGGGGATGGAAACACCATATATTTT
cdr3_aa: CASSLWAGDGNTIYF

d_call: TRBD1
j_call: TRBJ2-7
clone_size: .
v_call: TRBV28
cdr3_nt: TGTGCCAGCCTAGCACGACAGGGCAGGTACGAGCAGTACTTC
cdr3_aa: CASLARQGRYEQYF

d_call: TRBD1
j_call: TRBJ1-1
clone_size: once
v_call: TRBV6-5
cdr3_nt: TGTGCCAGCAGTCGGACAGGGCTTGGCACTGAAGCTTTCTTT
cdr3_aa: CASSRTGLGTEAFF

d_call: .
j_call: TRBJ2-7
clone_size: few
v_call: TRBV27
cdr3_nt: TGTGCCAGCAGAGGGGGGAGCACCTACGAGCAGTACTTC
cdr3_aa: CASRGGSTYEQYF

d_call: .
j_call: TRBJ1-5
clone_size: .
v_call: TRBV7-9
cdr3_nt: TGTGCCAGCAGCCTGGGACGGGCAGATCAGCCCCAGCATTTT
cdr3_aa: CASSLGRADQPQHF

d_call: TRBD1
j_call: TRBJ1-5
clone_size: few
v_call: TRBV10-3
cdr3_nt: TGTGCCATCAGTGCCAGGGGGCGACAGGGGAGCAATCAGCCCCAGCATTTT
cdr3_aa: CAISARGRQGSNQPQHF

d_call: .
j_call: TRBJ2-7
clone_size: .
v_call: TRBV7-2
cdr3_nt: TGTGCCAGCAGCCCTTCTAGTTTCTACGAGCAGTACTTC
cdr3_aa: CASSPSSFYEQYF

d_call: .
j_call: TRBJ2-1
clone_size: .
v_call: TRBV5-1
cdr3_nt: TGCGCCAGCAGCTTAACAGGGTCTGGGTCCAGGGAGCAGTTCTTC
cdr3_aa: CASSLTGSGSREQFF

d_call: .
j_call: TRBJ1-1
clone_size: .
v_call: TRBV6-5
cdr3_nt: TGTGCCAGCAGTTACGAATATAGTCGGTTGGGCGCTGAAGCTTTCTTT
cdr3_aa: CASSYEYSRLGAEAFF

d_call: .
j_call: TRBJ1-4
clone_size: few
v_call: TRBV4-3
cdr3_nt: TGCGCCAGCAGCCAAGATGACAGCAGGTGGGAACTGTTTTTT
cdr3_aa: CASSQDDSRWELFF

d_call: TRBD2
j_call: TRBJ2-7
clone_size: .
v_call: TRBV11-2
cdr3_nt: TGTGCCAGCAGCTTGACTAGCGGAAACTACGAGCAGTACTTC
cdr3_aa: CASSLTSGNYEQYF

d_call: TRBD2
j_call: TRBJ2-1
clone_size: .
v_call: TRBV5-1
cdr3_nt: TGCGCCAGCAGCTTGGCCATCGGTAGCGGGAGGTCATACAATGAGCAGTTCTTC
cdr3_aa: CASSLAIGSGRSYNEQFF

d_call: TRBD1
j_call: TRBJ1-1
clone_size: .
v_call: TRBV4-2
cdr3_nt: TGTGCCAGCAGCCCAAGGACAGGGTGGATTGAAGCTTTCTTT
cdr3_aa: CASSPRTGWIEAFF

d_call: .
j_call: TRBJ2-5
clone_size: .
v_call: TRBV27
cdr3_nt: TGTGCCAGCAGTTTTAGAGGGGGAAGGGGGACCCAGTACTTC
cdr3_aa: CASSFRGGRGTQYF